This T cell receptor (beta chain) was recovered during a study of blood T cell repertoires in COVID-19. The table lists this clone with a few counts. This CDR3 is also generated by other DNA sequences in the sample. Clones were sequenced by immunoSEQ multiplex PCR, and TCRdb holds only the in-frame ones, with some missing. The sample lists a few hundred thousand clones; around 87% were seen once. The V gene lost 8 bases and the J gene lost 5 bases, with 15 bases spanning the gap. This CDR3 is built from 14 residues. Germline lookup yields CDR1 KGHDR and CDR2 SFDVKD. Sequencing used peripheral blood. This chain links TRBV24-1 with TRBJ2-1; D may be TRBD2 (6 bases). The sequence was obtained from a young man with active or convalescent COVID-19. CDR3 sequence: CATIGGVGDNEQFF. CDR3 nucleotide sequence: TGTGCCACCATCGGAGGGGTGGGCGACAATGAGCAGTTCTTC.